This TCR beta chain comes out of a study of human T cells and chemical hapten exposure. Noted time point: pre-sensitization, week 0. Noted treatment: therapeutic diphenylcyclopropenone sensitization with weekly scalp DPC. At least ten counts were recorded for this clonotype. The CDR3 runs 13 residues. Germline CDR1 KGHSH, CDR2 LQKENI. V was pared by 3 bases and J by 6 bases, with 11 bases between. One entry per CDR3 protein results from TCRdb running MiXCR on the RACE reads. The repertoire includes about 270,000 distinct CDR3 sequences, almost 8% of them detected once, and 0.9% to 1.5% sits in the top ten.

The sequence was obtained from a young man with alopecia areata. Some clones in this sample may be carry-over from other donors' samples. Sample: whole blood, taken in connection with sensitization to the hapten diphenylcyclopropenone (DPC). The V and J genes are TRBV18 and TRBJ1-1; weak D call: TRBD1 (5 bases). The CDR3 sequence is CASSPGGSAEAFF. The DNA for the CDR3 is TGTGCCAGCTCACCTGGGGGTTCCGCTGAAGCTTTCTTT.